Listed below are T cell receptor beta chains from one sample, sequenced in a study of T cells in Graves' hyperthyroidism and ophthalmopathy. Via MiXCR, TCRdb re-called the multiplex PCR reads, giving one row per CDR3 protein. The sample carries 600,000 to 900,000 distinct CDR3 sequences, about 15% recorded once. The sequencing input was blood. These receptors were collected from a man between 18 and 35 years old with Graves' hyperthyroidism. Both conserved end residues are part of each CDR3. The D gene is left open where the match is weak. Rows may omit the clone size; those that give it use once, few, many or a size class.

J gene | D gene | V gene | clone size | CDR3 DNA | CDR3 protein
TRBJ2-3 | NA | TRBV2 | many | TGTGCCAGCAGATTGGTCTACCCGATCCCCCCAGATACGCAGTATTTT | CASRLVYPIPPDTQYF
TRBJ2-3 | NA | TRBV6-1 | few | TGTGCCAGCAGCCCGGGTATAGATACGCAGTATTTT | CASSPGIDTQYF
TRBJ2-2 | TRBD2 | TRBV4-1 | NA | TGCGCCAGCAGCCGGGAGGGCCGGGCCACCGGGGAGCTGTTTTTT | CASSREGRATGELFF
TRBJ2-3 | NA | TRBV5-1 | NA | TGCGCCAGCAGCCCGGCTGGTAGTCGGAGGGCAGATACGCAGTATTTT | CASSPAGSRRADTQYF
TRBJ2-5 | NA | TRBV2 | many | TGTGCCAGCAGGCCTTGGGTGGCGCACCAAGAGACCCAGTACTTC | CASRPWVAHQETQYF
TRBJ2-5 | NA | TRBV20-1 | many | TGCAGTGCTGGCAGGGACGGGGCGTACCAAGAGACCCAGTACTTC | CSAGRDGAYQETQYF
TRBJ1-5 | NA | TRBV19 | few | TGTGCCAGCGGGACCTTGGGCAATCAGCCCCAGCATTTT | CASGTLGNQPQHF
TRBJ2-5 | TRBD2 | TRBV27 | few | TGTGCCAGCAGTTTGTCACTAGCGGGGATCCAAGAGACCCAGTACTTC | CASSLSLAGIQETQYF
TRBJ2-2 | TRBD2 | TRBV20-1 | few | TGCAGTGCTGGACTAGCGGGAGCATCCGGGGAGCTGTTTTTT | CSAGLAGASGELFF
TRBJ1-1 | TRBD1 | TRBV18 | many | TGTGCCAGCAGCCCGGGACAGGGCTACACTGAAGCTTTCTTT | CASSPGQGYTEAFF
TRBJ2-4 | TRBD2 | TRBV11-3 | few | TGTGCCAGCAGCTTACGGGGGGACATTCAGTACTTC | CASSLRGDIQYF
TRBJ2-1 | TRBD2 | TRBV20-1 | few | TGCAGTGCTCCTAGCGGGGAATCCTACAATGAGCAGTTCTTC | CSAPSGESYNEQFF
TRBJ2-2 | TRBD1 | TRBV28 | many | TGTGCCAGCATCCGGGACAGACACACCGGGGAGCTGTTTTTT | CASIRDRHTGELFF